Listed below are T cell receptor beta chains from one sample, sequenced in a study of regulatory T cells in long-lasting Graves disease. TCRdb re-called the multiplex PCR reads through MiXCR, storing one row per CDR3 protein. The repertoire holds 400,000 to 500,000 distinct CDR3 sequences, approximately 16% seen once, with less than 30% in the top ten. The sample was also reused in another study, on T cells in Graves' hyperthyroidism and ophthalmopathy.

Sequencing was performed on peripheral blood mononuclear cells (PBMCs), taken at new diagnosis, from a patient treated with antithyroid drugs. The receptor source for this set is a woman aged 18-29 years with Graves disease. Both conserved end residues are part of each CDR3. The D gene is left open where the match is weak. Rows may omit the clone size; those that give it use once, few, many or a size class.

d_gene: .
v_gene: TRBV12-3/TRBV12-4
abundance: few
j_gene: TRBJ1-4
CDR3nt: TGTGCCAGCAATTCAGTCGGGGCGGGGGAAAAACTGTTTTTT
CDR3aa: CASNSVGAGEKLFF

d_gene: .
v_gene: TRBV20-1
abundance: few
j_gene: TRBJ1-3
CDR3nt: TGCAGTGCCCCCCGGGGAAACACCATATATTTT
CDR3aa: CSAPRGNTIYF

d_gene: .
v_gene: TRBV14
abundance: few
j_gene: TRBJ2-5
CDR3nt: TGTGCCAGCAGCCATATTCACCAAGAGACCCAGTACTTC
CDR3aa: CASSHIHQETQYF

d_gene: .
v_gene: TRBV7-2
abundance: many
j_gene: TRBJ2-7
CDR3nt: TGTGCCAGCAGCCAGGGACGGCGGGAGCAGTACTTC
CDR3aa: CASSQGRREQYF

d_gene: .
v_gene: TRBV28
abundance: many
j_gene: TRBJ2-5
CDR3nt: TGTGCCAGCACCGCTAGCGCTCACTTCTTC
CDR3aa: CASTASAHFF

d_gene: TRBD2
v_gene: TRBV6-5
abundance: .
j_gene: TRBJ2-1
CDR3nt: TGTGCCAGCAGTTACCCTGGGGACGGGACTAGCGGGGGTCCCCACAATGAGCAGTTCTTC
CDR3aa: CASSYPGDGTSGGPHNEQFF

d_gene: .
v_gene: TRBV27
abundance: .
j_gene: TRBJ2-3
CDR3nt: TGTGCCAGCAAACTAGGGACTTCCTTCGGCACAGATACGCAGTATTTT
CDR3aa: CASKLGTSFGTDTQYF

d_gene: .
v_gene: TRBV18
abundance: few
j_gene: TRBJ2-3
CDR3nt: TGTGCCAGCTCACCGCCCGAGAGCGGGAGCACAGATACGCAGTATTTT
CDR3aa: CASSPPESGSTDTQYF

d_gene: TRBD2
v_gene: TRBV4-2
abundance: .
j_gene: TRBJ2-5
CDR3nt: TGTGCCAGCAGCCAAGATAGCGGGAGGGGGGAGACCCAGTACTTC
CDR3aa: CASSQDSGRGETQYF

d_gene: TRBD2
v_gene: TRBV7-9
abundance: many
j_gene: TRBJ2-7
CDR3nt: TGTGCCAGCAGTTCGGGACTACTCTCGTGGCAGTACTTC
CDR3aa: CASSSGLLSWQYF

d_gene: TRBD2
v_gene: TRBV7-2
abundance: many
j_gene: TRBJ2-1
CDR3nt: TGTGCCAGCAGCTTAATAGGACTAGCTTCCTACAATGAGCAGTTCTTC
CDR3aa: CASSLIGLASYNEQFF

d_gene: .
v_gene: TRBV6-2/TRBV6-3
abundance: many
j_gene: TRBJ2-5
CDR3nt: TGTGCCAGCAGTGTCATGGTACTACAAGAGACCCAGTACTTC
CDR3aa: CASSVMVLQETQYF

d_gene: TRBD2
v_gene: TRBV5-4
abundance: few
j_gene: TRBJ2-1
CDR3nt: TGTGCCAGCAGCTTGTCGTCGGCGGGAGGGATGTATGGGCAGTTCTTC
CDR3aa: CASSLSSAGGMYGQFF

d_gene: .
v_gene: TRBV3-1
abundance: many
j_gene: TRBJ1-2
CDR3nt: TGTGCCAGCAGCCAAGCCACATTCCATGGCTACACCTTC
CDR3aa: CASSQATFHGYTF

d_gene: TRBD1
v_gene: TRBV28
abundance: few
j_gene: TRBJ2-2
CDR3nt: TGTGCCAGCAGCACAGGGGGTTACACCGGGGAGCTGTTTTTT
CDR3aa: CASSTGGYTGELFF

d_gene: TRBD2
v_gene: TRBV28
abundance: many
j_gene: TRBJ2-1
CDR3nt: TGTGCCAGCAGTTTCGCGGGAGTGTCCTACAATGAGCAGTTCTTC
CDR3aa: CASSFAGVSYNEQFF

d_gene: TRBD2
v_gene: TRBV9
abundance: few
j_gene: TRBJ2-3
CDR3nt: TGTGCCAGCAGCAAAGATCTAGGTGGGAGGGGACTAGCGTTACCAGATACGCAGTATTTT
CDR3aa: CASSKDLGGRGLALPDTQYF

d_gene: .
v_gene: TRBV5-1
abundance: .
j_gene: TRBJ2-7
CDR3nt: TGCGCCAGCAGCTCACCCCTTACACAGGGAAGCTACGAGCAGTACTTC
CDR3aa: CASSSPLTQGSYEQYF

d_gene: .
v_gene: TRBV30
abundance: many
j_gene: TRBJ2-7
CDR3nt: TGTGCCTGGAGTGCGAAGTCCTACGAGCAGTACTTC
CDR3aa: CAWSAKSYEQYF

d_gene: .
v_gene: TRBV28
abundance: many
j_gene: TRBJ2-1
CDR3nt: TGTGCCAGCAGTTTATCCTCCTTGGGTGAGCAGTTCTTC
CDR3aa: CASSLSSLGEQFF

d_gene: .
v_gene: TRBV11-2
abundance: .
j_gene: TRBJ2-4
CDR3nt: TGTGCCAGCAGCTTAGAGGCAGGGAGGAACATTCAGTACTTC
CDR3aa: CASSLEAGRNIQYF

d_gene: .
v_gene: TRBV29-1
abundance: few
j_gene: TRBJ2-2
CDR3nt: TGCAGCGTTGTTAGAACTGTCACCGGGGAGCTGTTTTTT
CDR3aa: CSVVRTVTGELFF

d_gene: TRBD2
v_gene: TRBV20-1
abundance: many
j_gene: TRBJ2-7
CDR3nt: TGCAGTGCTAGGGTATCCGGGACTAGAGGATTTGGCTACGAGCAGTACTTC
CDR3aa: CSARVSGTRGFGYEQYF

d_gene: TRBD1
v_gene: TRBV28
abundance: many
j_gene: TRBJ2-1
CDR3nt: TGTGCCAGCAAACTTGGGGGGACAGGGGGCCTCCATGAGCAGTTCTTC
CDR3aa: CASKLGGTGGLHEQFF

d_gene: TRBD2
v_gene: TRBV12-3/TRBV12-4
abundance: many
j_gene: TRBJ2-7
CDR3nt: TGTGCCAGCAGTAAAGGACTAGCGGGAGTAACCGAGCAGTACTTC
CDR3aa: CASSKGLAGVTEQYF

d_gene: .
v_gene: TRBV11-2
abundance: many
j_gene: TRBJ2-1
CDR3nt: TGTGCCAGCAGCTTAGATGGGGGGAGTAGTGAGCAGTTCTTC
CDR3aa: CASSLDGGSSEQFF

d_gene: TRBD2
v_gene: TRBV2
abundance: few
j_gene: TRBJ2-1
CDR3nt: TGTGCCAGCAAGGTGGGCGGGAGTTCGGGTGAGCAGTTCTTC
CDR3aa: CASKVGGSSGEQFF

d_gene: .
v_gene: TRBV3-1
abundance: many
j_gene: TRBJ2-2
CDR3nt: TGTGCCAGCAGCCAATTAATGGACCCGAACACCGGGGAGCTGTTTTTT
CDR3aa: CASSQLMDPNTGELFF

d_gene: .
v_gene: TRBV6-1
abundance: few
j_gene: TRBJ1-1
CDR3nt: TGTGCCAGCAGTGAAGCTCCAGGGCCGGACACTGAAGCTTTCTTT
CDR3aa: CASSEAPGPDTEAFF

d_gene: TRBD2
v_gene: TRBV6-2/TRBV6-3
abundance: many
j_gene: TRBJ2-5
CDR3nt: TGTGCCAGCAGTGAAGTTAGCGGGGGGCATCGGACCCAGTACTTC
CDR3aa: CASSEVSGGHRTQYF

d_gene: .
v_gene: TRBV6-1
abundance: many
j_gene: TRBJ2-7
CDR3nt: TGTGCCAGCTGGCCGGACAGTTCCCACTACGAGCAGTACTTC
CDR3aa: CASWPDSSHYEQYF

d_gene: TRBD2
v_gene: TRBV7-2
abundance: many
j_gene: TRBJ2-1
CDR3nt: TGTGCCAGCAGCTCGAGACTAGCGGGAGGGCGGCCCAATGAGCAGTTCTTC
CDR3aa: CASSSRLAGGRPNEQFF

d_gene: .
v_gene: TRBV7-9
abundance: many
j_gene: TRBJ2-3
CDR3nt: TGTGCCAGCAGCCCCCGGGACTTAACAGATACGCAGTATTTT
CDR3aa: CASSPRDLTDTQYF

d_gene: TRBD2
v_gene: TRBV20-1
abundance: many
j_gene: TRBJ2-1
CDR3nt: TGCAGTGCTACCACTAGCGGACCAATATCGCAGTTCTTC
CDR3aa: CSATTSGPISQFF

d_gene: .
v_gene: TRBV28
abundance: many
j_gene: TRBJ1-1
CDR3nt: TGTGCCAGCAGGACCAGGGCATTGAACACTGAAGCTTTCTTT
CDR3aa: CASRTRALNTEAFF

d_gene: .
v_gene: TRBV11-3
abundance: many
j_gene: TRBJ1-1
CDR3nt: TGTGCCAGCAGCTCGAAGGGGGGATTGATCACTGAAGCTTTCTTT
CDR3aa: CASSSKGGLITEAFF

d_gene: .
v_gene: TRBV7-9
abundance: many
j_gene: TRBJ2-3
CDR3nt: TGTGCCAGCAGCTTAGCCACTTACCCAGATACGCAGTATTTT
CDR3aa: CASSLATYPDTQYF

d_gene: .
v_gene: TRBV7-9
abundance: few
j_gene: TRBJ2-5
CDR3nt: TGTGCCAGCAGCTTTGCGGCAGGGATGGAGAGAAAAGAGACCCAGTACTTC
CDR3aa: CASSFAAGMERKETQYF

d_gene: .
v_gene: TRBV11-2
abundance: many
j_gene: TRBJ2-7
CDR3nt: TGTGCCAGCAGCTTAGTGCTCAGAGACTACGAGCAGTACTTC
CDR3aa: CASSLVLRDYEQYF

d_gene: .
v_gene: TRBV3-1
abundance: many
j_gene: TRBJ2-1
CDR3nt: TGTGCCAGCAGCCAAGTTCAGCCTAGCGATTACAATGAGCAGTTCTTC
CDR3aa: CASSQVQPSDYNEQFF

d_gene: .
v_gene: TRBV20-1
abundance: .
j_gene: TRBJ1-2
CDR3nt: TGCAGTGCTAGAAGAACAGGGTATGGCTACACCTTC
CDR3aa: CSARRTGYGYTF

d_gene: TRBD1
v_gene: TRBV29-1
abundance: few
j_gene: TRBJ2-6
CDR3nt: TGCAGCGGCCCCGGGACAGGGGTATCTGGGGCCAACGTCCTGACTTTC
CDR3aa: CSGPGTGVSGANVLTF

d_gene: TRBD1
v_gene: TRBV5-1
abundance: many
j_gene: TRBJ1-5
CDR3nt: TGCGCCAGCAGCTTGTGGGGGACAGGGAATCAGCCCCAGCATTTT
CDR3aa: CASSLWGTGNQPQHF

d_gene: TRBD2
v_gene: TRBV20-1
abundance: many
j_gene: TRBJ2-5
CDR3nt: TGCAGTGCTAGAGAGACTAGCGGGAGCATCCGGCGAGAAGAGACCCAGTACTTC
CDR3aa: CSARETSGSIRREETQYF

d_gene: .
v_gene: TRBV4-2
abundance: .
j_gene: TRBJ1-2
CDR3nt: TGTGCCAGCAGCCAAGACCCCCGAGGGGGCTATGGCTACACCTTC
CDR3aa: CASSQDPRGGYGYTF

d_gene: .
v_gene: TRBV14
abundance: .
j_gene: TRBJ2-7
CDR3nt: TGTGCCAGCAGCCAACTGGGCCAGGGCCGAAGGCAGTACTTC
CDR3aa: CASSQLGQGRRQYF

d_gene: .
v_gene: TRBV5-1
abundance: .
j_gene: TRBJ2-5
CDR3nt: TGCGCCAGCAGCTTGGCCGTACAGTCTAGAGAGGAGACCCAGTACTTC
CDR3aa: CASSLAVQSREETQYF

d_gene: .
v_gene: TRBV29-1
abundance: .
j_gene: TRBJ2-7
CDR3nt: TGCAGCGTCCATATCAGTAACGCCTACGAGCAGTACTTC
CDR3aa: CSVHISNAYEQYF

d_gene: .
v_gene: TRBV28
abundance: .
j_gene: TRBJ2-5
CDR3nt: TGTGCCAGCAGTCCCAGGGGCGAGGAGACCCAGTACTTC
CDR3aa: CASSPRGEETQYF

d_gene: .
v_gene: TRBV24-1
abundance: many
j_gene: TRBJ2-7
CDR3nt: TGTGCCACCAGTGATCCATCGGACCGGGATGACGAGCAGTACTTC
CDR3aa: CATSDPSDRDDEQYF